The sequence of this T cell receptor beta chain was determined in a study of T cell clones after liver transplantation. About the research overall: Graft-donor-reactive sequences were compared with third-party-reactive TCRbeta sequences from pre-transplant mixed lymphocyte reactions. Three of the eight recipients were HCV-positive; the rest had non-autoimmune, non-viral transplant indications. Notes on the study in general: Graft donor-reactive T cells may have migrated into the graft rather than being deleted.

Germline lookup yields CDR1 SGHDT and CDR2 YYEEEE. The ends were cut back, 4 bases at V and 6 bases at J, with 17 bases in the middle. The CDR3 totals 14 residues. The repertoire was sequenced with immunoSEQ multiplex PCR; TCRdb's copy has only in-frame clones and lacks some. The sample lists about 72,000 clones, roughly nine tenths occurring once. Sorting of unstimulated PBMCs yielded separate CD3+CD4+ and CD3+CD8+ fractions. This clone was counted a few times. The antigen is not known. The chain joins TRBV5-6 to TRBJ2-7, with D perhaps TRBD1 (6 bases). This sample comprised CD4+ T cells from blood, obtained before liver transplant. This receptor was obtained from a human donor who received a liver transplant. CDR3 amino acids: CASSKQGTFGEQYF. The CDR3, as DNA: TGTGCCAGCAGCAAACAGGGTACTTTCGGCGAGCAGTACTTC.